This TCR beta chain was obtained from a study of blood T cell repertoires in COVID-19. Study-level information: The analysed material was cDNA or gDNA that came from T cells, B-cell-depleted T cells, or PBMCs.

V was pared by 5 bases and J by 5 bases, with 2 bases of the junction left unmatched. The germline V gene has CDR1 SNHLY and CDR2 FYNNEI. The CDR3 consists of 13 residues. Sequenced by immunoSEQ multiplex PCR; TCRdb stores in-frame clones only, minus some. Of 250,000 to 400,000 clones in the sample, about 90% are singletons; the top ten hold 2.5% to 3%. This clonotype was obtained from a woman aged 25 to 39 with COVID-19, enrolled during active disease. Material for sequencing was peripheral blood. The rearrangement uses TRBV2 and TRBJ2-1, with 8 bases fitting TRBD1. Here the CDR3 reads CASSWGQDNEQFF. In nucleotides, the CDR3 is TGTGCCAGCAGTTGGGGACAGGACAATGAGCAGTTCTTC.